This record looks at one TCR beta chain sequence and its context. The sample originates from a study of cytomegalovirus exposure and HLA in healthy donors. Only in-frame clones appear in the TCRdb table, and some are missing; sequencing was by immunoSEQ multiplex PCR. The sample lists 190,000 or so clones, around 82% occurring once. The material sequenced was PBMCs. The receptor comes from a woman aged 18-30 years in good health and CMV-seropositive.

DNA of the CDR3: TGTGCCATCAGTGAGTCTCCCCGGGGGGGAAGCTATGGCTACACCTTC. Its translation: CAISESPRGGSYGYTF. This sequence joins TRBV10-3 and TRBJ1-2, with D possibly TRBD1 on 5 matching bases. The V and J ends lost 0 bases and 4 bases respectively, with 15 bases between them. There are 16 residues in the CDR3. The V gene's germline CDR1 is ENHRY and CDR2 SYGVKD.